The 19 T cell receptor beta chains reported below all come from one sample, sequenced in a study of patients and donors after allogeneic stem cell transplantation. TCRdb reprocessed the RT-PCR reads with MiXCR, giving one entry per CDR3 protein. Among some 880,000 distinct CDR3 sequences listed, more than 15% were seen once. The source material was blood, either unsorted or a sorted T cell fraction (not recorded which). The receptors stem from a human donor who was either an allogeneic HSCT recipient or a stem cell or donor lymphocyte infusion donor (not recorded which). It is not recorded whose cells these are; they may come from a transplant donor.

This clonotype was seen a handful of times. This chain links TRBV29-1 with TRBJ1-4; D may be TRBD1 (5 bases). The CDR3 is made up of 13 amino acids. CDR1 and CDR2 (germline): SQVTM, ANQGSEA. V was shortened by 5 bases and J by 8 bases, with 15 bases between the two germline ends. The CDR3 DNA reads as TGCAGCGTTAAAGGAGCAGGGACGGAAAAACTGTTTTTT. Translation: CSVKGAGTEKLFF.

The table lists this clonotype with many counts. The chain recombines TRBV7-2 with TRBJ2-7; perhaps TRBD2 as D (6 bases). Between the trimmed V and J ends, which lost 1 base and 6 bases, there was a span of 16 bases. CDR3 length equals 15 residues. From germline, CDR1 is SGHTA and CDR2 FQGNSA. The CDR3 nucleotides are TGTGCCAGCAGCTTAGTAGGGCAGGGAGGAACCGAGCAGTACTTC. Amino acids: CASSLVGQGGTEQYF.

This clonotype was seen only a few times. The chain carries TRBV20-1 and TRBJ2-7; the D gene is possibly TRBD2 (5 bases). With 5 bases removed from V and 7 bases from J, the gap between germline ends came to 15 bases. The germline gives CDR1 DFQATT, CDR2 SNEGSKA (reference sequence). CDR3 length: 12 amino acids. CDR3 loop: CSAGSRPGEQYF. CDR3 in DNA: TGCAGTGCTGGGTCGAGGCCGGGGGAGCAGTACTTC.

This clonotype was observed a few times. This chain links TRBV20-1 with TRBJ2-7; D not certain. Germline CDR1 reads DFQATT; CDR2 reads SNEGSKA (reference sequence). Trimming removed 4 bases from V and 6 bases from J, with 13 bases in between. The CDR3 length is 12 residues. The CDR3 region is CSANPSEREQYF. The CDR3 DNA follows: TGCAGTGCTAATCCTAGTGAACGCGAGCAGTACTTC.

This clonotype was detected only a few times. The chain employs TRBV7-2 and TRBJ2-5; no definite D call. CDR1 SGHTA and CDR2 FQGNSA come from the germline V gene. V dropped 5 bases and J dropped 2 bases, with 12 bases sitting between them. The CDR3 contains 14 residues. CDR3 sequence reads: CASSRYLGQETQYF. CDR3 in DNA: TGTGCCAGCAGCAGGTACTTGGGACAAGAGACCCAGTACTTC. Together with reference TRBV7-2 and TRBJ2-5, the CDR3 gives the full variable domain: GAGVSQSPSNKVTEKGKDVELRCDPISGHTALYWYRQSLGQGLEFLIYFQGNSAPDKSGLPSDRFSAERTGGSVSTLTIQRTQQEDSAVYLCASSRYLGQETQYFGPGTRLLVL.

The chain couples TRBV11-2 to TRBJ2-7, with D possibly being TRBD1 (6 bases). The germline CDR1 and CDR2 sequences are SGHAT and FQNNGV. This CDR3 contains 15 residues. Trimming removed 1 base at V and 6 bases at J, with 16 bases between. The CDR3 loop is CASSLVVTGQVEQYF. The CDR3 bases are TGTGCCAGCAGCTTAGTCGTAACAGGGCAGGTCGAGCAGTACTTC.

The chain joins TRBV12-3 or TRBV12-4 to TRBJ2-7, with D perhaps given as TRBD1 or TRBD2 (5 bases each). V gave up 2 bases and J gave up 0 bases, with 11 bases separating them. This CDR3 region has 15 residues. This CDR3 is CASSLWGSVSYEQYF. The DNA of the CDR3 is TGTGCCAGCAGTTTATGGGGGTCTGTCTCCTACGAGCAGTACTTC.

The genes are TRBV5-1 and TRBJ1-2; possibly TRBD1 for D (5 bases). The V end lost 0 bases, the J end lost 4 bases, and 16 bases lay between the germline ends. Germline CDR1 reads SGHRS; CDR2 reads YFSETQ. This CDR3 spans 16 amino acids. DNA for the CDR3: TGCGCCAGCAGCTTGGCCCGGGCAGGGAACTCCTATGGCTACACCTTC. Protein sequence: CASSLARAGNSYGYTF.

This clonotype was seen only a few times. V gene TRBV4-2 combines with J gene TRBJ2-5; TRBD2 agrees at 10 bases. The germline gives CDR1 LGHNA, CDR2 YNFKEQ. This CDR3 spans 17 amino acids. V was clipped by 0 bases and J by 4 bases; unmatched bases: 8. The CDR3 nucleotides are TGTGCCAGCAGCCAAGATTTACTAGCGGGGTCGTCAGAGACCCAGTACTTC. This codes for CASSQDLLAGSSETQYF.

The V call is TRBV4-1, the J call TRBJ2-2; D gene ambiguous. The V gene's germline CDR1 is MGHRA and CDR2 YSYEKL. With 3 bases removed from V and 6 bases from J, the gap between germline ends came to 11 bases. CDR3 length equals 14 residues. The CDR3 region has the DNA TGCGCCAGCAGCCATATTGCCCTTCCCGGGGAGCTGTTTTTT. Translated: CASSHIALPGELFF.

This chain connects TRBV15 to TRBJ1-1, with D hard to call. Germline CDR1 is LNHNV and CDR2 is YYDKDF (reference sequence). V was clipped by 0 bases and J by 3 bases, with 17 bases between them. The CDR3 is 17 residues long. CDR3 protein: CATSRDRRAKGYTEAFF. DNA of the CDR3: TGTGCCACCAGCAGAGATCGGAGGGCAAAGGGATACACTGAAGCTTTCTTT.

This clonotype has only a few counts. The V call is TRBV25-1, the J call TRBJ1-2; the D is unclear. Germline V gene lookup returns CDR1 MGHDK and CDR2 SYGVNS. V lost 6 bases, J lost 0 bases, and 14 bases lay in between. The CDR3 consists of 15 residues. CDR3 sequence reads: CASSRKQFPNYGYTF. In DNA, the CDR3 is TGTGCCAGCAGCCGGAAACAATTCCCTAACTATGGCTACACCTTC.

This clonotype showed up just a few times. This rearrangement joins TRBV7-6 to TRBJ1-3; a possible D gene is TRBD1 (5 bases). Germline CDR1 and CDR2: SGHVS and FNYEAQ. The CDR3 runs 16 residues. V was trimmed by 4 bases and J by 0 bases, leaving 13 bases between them. This CDR3 is CASSSPLGDSGNTIYF. CDR3 bases: TGTGCCAGCAGCTCCCCCCTGGGGGACTCTGGAAACACCATATATTTT. The whole variable domain, remainder taken from reference TRBV7-6 and TRBJ1-3, is GAGVSQSPRYKVTKRGQDVALRCDPISGHVSLYWYRQALGQGPEFLTYFNYEAQQDKSGLPNDRFSAERPEGSISTLTIQRTEQRDSAMYRCASSSPLGDSGNTIYFGEGSWLTVV.

This clonotype was seen a handful of times. The rearrangement joins TRBV13 to TRBJ2-7; no reliable D call. V was cut by 2 bases and J by 0 bases, with 8 bases left in between. Per the germline V gene, CDR1 is PRHDT and CDR2 is FYEKMQ (reference sequence). This CDR3 comprises 14 residues. The CDR3 DNA reads TGTGCCAGCAGCTTACGGCCCAGCTCCTACGAGCAGTACTTC. Its protein is CASSLRPSSYEQYF.

This clonotype was counted between two and nine times. This rearrangement joins TRBV20-1 to TRBJ2-7; maybe TRBD1 (6 bases). The V and J ends lost 2 bases and 6 bases respectively, with 20 bases between them. The CDR3 spans 15 residues. The germline V gene has CDR1 DFQATT and CDR2 SNEGSKA (reference sequence). The CDR3 region has the DNA TGCAGTGCTAGATCCGTGTGGGTAGGGGGATCCGAGCAGTACTTC. It specifies CSARSVWVGGSEQYF.

Note on this clonotype: An end of the junction differs from the germline gene, which may be a read error. V usage is TRBV15 and J usage is TRBJ2-7; the D is unclear. Per germline, CDR1 LNHNV and CDR2 YYDKDF (reference sequence). This CDR3 has 11 amino acids. This chain's CDR3 is CATSGEDEQYF. The CDR3 DNA reads TGTGCCACCAGCGGAGAAGACGAGCAGTACTTC.

The chain uses TRBV21-1 and TRBJ1-4. TRBV21-1 is a documented pseudogene. The CDR3 spans 18 residues. CDR3 in amino acids: CASSPRCVHPATNEKLFF. The CDR3, as DNA: TGTGCCAGCAGCCCCCGATGTGTTCACCCCGCAACTAATGAAAAACTGTTTTTT.

This clonotype has more than one count but fewer than ten. CDR3 region: CSARDEEFLWYEQYF. DNA for the CDR3: TGCAGTGCTAGAGATGAGGAGTTTTTGTGGTACGAGCAGTACTTC. The chain carries TRBV20-1 and TRBJ2-7; no reliable D call. V dropped 0 bases and J dropped 4 bases, with 16 bases sitting between them. This CDR3 contains 15 residues. From germline, CDR1 is DFQATT and CDR2 SNEGSKA (reference sequence).

This clonotype was picked up many times. The chain recombines TRBV5-6 with TRBJ1-1; possible D gene TRBD1, 5 bases. This CDR3 is built from 15 residues. CDR1 and CDR2 from the germline V gene are SGHDT and YYEEEE. Trimming removed 4 bases from V and 6 bases from J, with 19 bases in between. The CDR3 DNA follows: TGTGCCAGCAGCCGACTAGACACCCAGGGCGCTGAAGCTTTCTTT. Residues: CASSRLDTQGAEAFF.